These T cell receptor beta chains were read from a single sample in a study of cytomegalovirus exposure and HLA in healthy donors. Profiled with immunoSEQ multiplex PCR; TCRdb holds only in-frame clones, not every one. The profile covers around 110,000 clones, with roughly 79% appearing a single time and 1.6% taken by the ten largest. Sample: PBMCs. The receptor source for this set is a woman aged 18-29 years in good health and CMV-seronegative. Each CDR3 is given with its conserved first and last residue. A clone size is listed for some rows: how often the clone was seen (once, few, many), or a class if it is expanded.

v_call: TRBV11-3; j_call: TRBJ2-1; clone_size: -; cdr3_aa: CASSLHTGVSYNEQFF
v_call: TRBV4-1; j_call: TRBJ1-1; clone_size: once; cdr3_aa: CASSQEPRAGTEAFF
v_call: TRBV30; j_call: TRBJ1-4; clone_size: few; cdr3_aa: CAWSVQSGEKLFF
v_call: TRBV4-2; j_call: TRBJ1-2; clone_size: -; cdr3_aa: CASSQGQEDRRYGYTF
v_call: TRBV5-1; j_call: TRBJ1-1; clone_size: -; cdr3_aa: CASSLEQGNTEAFF
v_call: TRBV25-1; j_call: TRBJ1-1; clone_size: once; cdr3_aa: CASSVSRRAFF
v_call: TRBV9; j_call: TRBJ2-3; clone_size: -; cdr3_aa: CASSAGSTDTQYF
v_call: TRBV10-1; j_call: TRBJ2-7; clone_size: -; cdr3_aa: CASKATGDSSSYEQYF
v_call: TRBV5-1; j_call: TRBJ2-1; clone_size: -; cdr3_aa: CASSLASGGSYNEQFF
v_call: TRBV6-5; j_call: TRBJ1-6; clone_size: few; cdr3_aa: CASSYLTWNSPLHF
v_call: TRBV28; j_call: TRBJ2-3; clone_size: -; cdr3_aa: CASSAGQKTSTDTQYF
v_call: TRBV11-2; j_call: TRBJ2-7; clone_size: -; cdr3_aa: CASSLGGVGYEQYF
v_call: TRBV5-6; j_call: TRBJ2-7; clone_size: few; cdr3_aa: CASSLDPSRAYEQYF
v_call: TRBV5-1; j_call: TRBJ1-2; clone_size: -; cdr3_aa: CASSLAGTATYGYTF
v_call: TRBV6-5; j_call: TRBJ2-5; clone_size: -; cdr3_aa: CASSYSAGGKGTQYF
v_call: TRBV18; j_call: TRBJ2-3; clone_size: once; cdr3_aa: CASSFAGASKDTQYF
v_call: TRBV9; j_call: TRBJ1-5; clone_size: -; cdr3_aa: CVVQAGANQPQHF
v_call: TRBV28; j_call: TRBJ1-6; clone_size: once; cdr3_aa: CASNPTSSYNSPLHF
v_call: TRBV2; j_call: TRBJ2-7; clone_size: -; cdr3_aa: CASSEYSGSYEQYF
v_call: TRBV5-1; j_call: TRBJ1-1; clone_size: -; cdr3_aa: CASSLIWSLPTGTNTEAFF
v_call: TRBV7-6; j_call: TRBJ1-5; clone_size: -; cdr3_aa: CASSSRSATGGNQPQHF
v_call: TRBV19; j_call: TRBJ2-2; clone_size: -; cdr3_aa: CATTSGGIGELFF
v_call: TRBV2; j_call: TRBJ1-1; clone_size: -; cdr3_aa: CASSTGTGVLGTEAFF
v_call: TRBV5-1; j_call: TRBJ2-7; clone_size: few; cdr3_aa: CASSGKGNYEQYF
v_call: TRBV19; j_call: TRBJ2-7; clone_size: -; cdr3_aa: CASSPREDEQYF
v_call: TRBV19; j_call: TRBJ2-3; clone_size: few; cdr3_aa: CASSKGQGPDTQYF
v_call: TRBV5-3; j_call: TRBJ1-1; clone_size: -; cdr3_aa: CARSLDMNTEAFF
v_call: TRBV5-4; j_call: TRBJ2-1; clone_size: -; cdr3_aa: CASSLLRGTYNEQFF
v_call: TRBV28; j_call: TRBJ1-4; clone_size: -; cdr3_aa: CASSPPGQGLQEKLFF
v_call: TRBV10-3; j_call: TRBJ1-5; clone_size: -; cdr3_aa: CATRPDEGASNQPQHF
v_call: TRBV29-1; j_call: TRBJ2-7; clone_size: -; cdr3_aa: CSAGAGASYEQYF
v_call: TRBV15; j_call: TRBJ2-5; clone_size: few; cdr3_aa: CATSSLDLRGTQETQYF
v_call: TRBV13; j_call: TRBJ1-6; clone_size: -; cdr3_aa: CASSLGGSPLHF
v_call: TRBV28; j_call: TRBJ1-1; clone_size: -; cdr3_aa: CASTIMGGRRDTEAFF
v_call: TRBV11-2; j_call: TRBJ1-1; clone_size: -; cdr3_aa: CASSANREYTEAFF
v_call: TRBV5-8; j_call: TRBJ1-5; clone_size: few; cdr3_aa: CASSLWVLGAGINQPQHF
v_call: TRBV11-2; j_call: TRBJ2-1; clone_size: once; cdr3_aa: CASSLEGGGQWYNEQFF
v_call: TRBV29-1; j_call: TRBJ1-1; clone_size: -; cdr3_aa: CSVERASEAFF
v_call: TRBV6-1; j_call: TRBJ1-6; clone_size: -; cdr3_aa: CATKGVLWDSPLHF
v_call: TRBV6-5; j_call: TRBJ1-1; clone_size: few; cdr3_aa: CASSTYSLNTEAFF
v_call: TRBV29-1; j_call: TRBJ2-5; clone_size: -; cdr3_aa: CSVEGGGGETQYF
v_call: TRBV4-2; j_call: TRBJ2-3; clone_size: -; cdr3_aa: CASSLRQDGTDTQYF
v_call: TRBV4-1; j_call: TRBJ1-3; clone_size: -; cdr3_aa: CASSQDEWGNTIYF
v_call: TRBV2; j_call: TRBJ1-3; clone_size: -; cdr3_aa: CASSAGGAGFGTTIYF
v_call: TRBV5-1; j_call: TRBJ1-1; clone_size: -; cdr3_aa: CASSLGSGGRTEAFF
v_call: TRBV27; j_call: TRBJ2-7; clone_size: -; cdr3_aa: CASSLREAGYEQYF
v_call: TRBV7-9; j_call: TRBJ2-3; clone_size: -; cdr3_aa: CASILRDRGASTDTQYF
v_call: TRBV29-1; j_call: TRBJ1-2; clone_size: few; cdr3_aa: CSVDRGRGGEGYTF
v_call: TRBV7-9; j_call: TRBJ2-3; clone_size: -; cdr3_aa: CASSPPSGGTDTQYF
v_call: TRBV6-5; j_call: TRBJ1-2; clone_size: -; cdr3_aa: CASSYSGTGLNYGYTF
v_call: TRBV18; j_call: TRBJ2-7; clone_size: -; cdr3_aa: CASSPLSSGWTYEQYF
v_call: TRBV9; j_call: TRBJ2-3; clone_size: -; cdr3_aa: CASPTGSDTQPRDTQYF
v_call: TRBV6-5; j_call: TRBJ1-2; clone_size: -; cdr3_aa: CASSTTTGPYGYTF
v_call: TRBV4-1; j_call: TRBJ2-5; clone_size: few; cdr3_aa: CASSQVGGLGKTQYF
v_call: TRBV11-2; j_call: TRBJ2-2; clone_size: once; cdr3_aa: CASSFQGGTGELFF
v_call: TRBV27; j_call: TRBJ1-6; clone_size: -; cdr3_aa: CASSSRQTGINSPLHF
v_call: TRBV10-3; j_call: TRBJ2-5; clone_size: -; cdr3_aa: CAISESGQVGQETQYF
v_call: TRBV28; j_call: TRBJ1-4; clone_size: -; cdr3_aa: CVSRDGGGGYYEKLFF
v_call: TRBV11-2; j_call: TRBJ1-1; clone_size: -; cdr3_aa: CASSLTGMNTEAFF
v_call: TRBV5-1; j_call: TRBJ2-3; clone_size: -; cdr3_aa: CASSLHRSTDTQYF